Detailed here is one T cell receptor (beta chain). The sample originates from a study of blood T cell repertoires in COVID-19. Study overall: Acute and convalescent COVID-19 samples came from the United States, Italy and Spain.

Per the original methods: By means of reference gene primer amplification, nucleated cell counts were estimated. Clones were read by immunoSEQ multiplex PCR, and TCRdb kept only the in-frame ones, dropping some. V and J calls and clone size are those listed in that table; D and trimming were worked out from the DNA. Of about 290,000 clones in the sample, around 85% were seen once. Trimming removed 0 bases from V and 2 bases from J; junction bases left unmatched: 2. The CDR3 totals 15 residues. Per the germline V gene, CDR1 is SGHNT and CDR2 is YYREEE (reference sequence). The receptor was derived from a woman aged 45-65 years with active or convalescent COVID-19. The chain employs TRBV5-4 and TRBJ2-5; 9 bases match TRBD1. Sequences were obtained from peripheral blood. The CDR3 sequence is CASSLVGQGQETQYF. The CDR3 region has the DNA TGTGCCAGCAGCTTGGTGGGACAGGGACAAGAGACCCAGTACTTC.